This T cell receptor beta chain was sequenced for a study of T cell responses to AZD1222 COVID-19 vaccine. The V end lost 3 bases, the J end lost 4 bases, and 6 bases lay between the germline ends. Looked up from germline, CDR1 is KGHSH and CDR2 is LQKENI. The CDR3 contains 13 residues. Concerning this clone itself: Within the sample, other DNA sequences also encode this same CDR3.

Sequenced by immunoSEQ multiplex PCR; TCRdb stores in-frame clones only, minus some. The table lists about 190,000 clones, approximately 92% of them singletons. V usage is TRBV18 and J usage is TRBJ1-4; D may be TRBD1 (5 bases). The starting material was peripheral blood, obtained on day 0 of AZD1222 vaccination. This receptor was taken from an adult in good health. The CDR3 loop is CASSPRDNEKLFF. The CDR3 DNA sequence: TGTGCCAGCTCACCCAGGGATAATGAAAAACTGTTTTTT.